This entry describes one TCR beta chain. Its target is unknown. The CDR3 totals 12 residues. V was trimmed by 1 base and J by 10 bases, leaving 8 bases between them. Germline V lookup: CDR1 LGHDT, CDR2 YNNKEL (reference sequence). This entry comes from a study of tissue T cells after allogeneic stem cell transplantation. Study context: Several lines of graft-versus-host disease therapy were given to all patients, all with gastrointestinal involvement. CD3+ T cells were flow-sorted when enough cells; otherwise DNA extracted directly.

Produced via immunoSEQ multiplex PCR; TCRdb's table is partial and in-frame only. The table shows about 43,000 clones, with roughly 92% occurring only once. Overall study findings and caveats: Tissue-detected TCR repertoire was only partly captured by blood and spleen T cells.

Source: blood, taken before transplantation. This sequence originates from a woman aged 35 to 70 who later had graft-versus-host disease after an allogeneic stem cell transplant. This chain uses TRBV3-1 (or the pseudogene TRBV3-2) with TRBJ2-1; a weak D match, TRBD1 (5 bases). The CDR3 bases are TGTGCCAGCAGCCAAGTGGGGCGGGAGCAGTTCTTC. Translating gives CASSQVGREQFF.